This TCR beta chain comes out of a study of TET2 disruption in CD19-targeted CAR T cells. Treatment in this sample: autologous CTL019 cells: CD19 CAR with 4-1BB and CD3 zeta domains. The CD19 CAR included TCR zeta plus 4-1BB costimulatory signaling. CTL019 was manufactured from peripheral blood T cells obtained by leukapheresis. Points on this clone: Its antigen is unidentified. The read stops 3 residues short of the end of the CDR3; the missing end is completed from the germline J gene.

Germline trimming cut 3 bases from V and 2 bases from J; bases unmatched to any gene: 11. There are 18 residues in the CDR3. Germline V gene lookup returns CDR1 LNHDA and CDR2 SQIVND (reference sequence). Assay: immunoSEQ multiplex PCR; the TCRdb copy retains only in-frame clones and omits some. The specimen's table records about 2,000 clones. The rearrangement uses TRBV19 and TRBJ1-5; TRBD1 aligns across 9 bases. The sample consisted of CD8+ T cells sorted from cultured blood T cells, taken for CD19 CAR T cell therapy. This sequence originates from a man aged 65-85 years with chronic lymphocytic leukemia. The DNA read from the CDR3 is TGTGCCAGTAGTATGGAACAGGGGGCGTATTTCGGCAATCAGCCC. It is translated as CASSMEQGAYFGNQP. The entire CDR3 is CASSMEQGAYFGNQPQHF.